Below are 9 T cell receptor beta chains sequenced from a single sample in a study of blood T cell repertoires in COVID-19. The assay was immunoSEQ multiplex PCR, and TCRdb's table has in-frame clones only and misses some. The profile shows approximately 100,000 clones, 80% of them singletons. The source material was peripheral blood. These receptors came from a human donor in a cohort sampled during active or convalescent COVID-19.

J is TRBJ1-5 and V is TRBV6-2 or TRBV6-3; no clear D gene. Trimming removed 4 bases at V and 7 bases at J, with 11 bases between. CDR1 is MNHEY and CDR2 is SVGEGT in the germline V gene. The CDR3 runs to 13 residues. CDR3 region: CASSWVTGQPQHF. The CDR3 region has the DNA TGTGCCAGCAGTTGGGTGACGGGGCAGCCCCAGCATTTT.

The chain joins TRBV4-1 to TRBJ2-7, with D perhaps TRBD1 (6 bases). V dropped 5 bases and J dropped 5 bases, with 16 bases sitting between them. CDR3 size: 14 residues. Per germline, CDR1 MGHRA and CDR2 YSYEKL. CDR3 bases: TGCGCCAGCAGCTCCCGGGACATAGCTAACGAGCAGTACTTC. As protein: CASSSRDIANEQYF.

This chain links TRBV3-1 (or the pseudogene TRBV3-2) with TRBJ2-1; 7 positions agree with TRBD2. V shed 6 bases, J shed 9 bases, and the junction held 23 bases outside the gene matches. CDR3 length: 18 residues. Per germline, CDR1 LGHDT and CDR2 YNNKEL (reference sequence). CDR3 nucleotide sequence: TGTGCCAGCAGATACCGGGACTACAAGCCGGAGTGGTTTATTGAGCAGTTCTTC. Its translation is CASRYRDYKPEWFIEQFF.

The V and J genes are TRBV3-1 (or the pseudogene TRBV3-2) and TRBJ2-5; 13 bases match TRBD2. Germline CDR1 and CDR2: LGHDT and YNNKEL (reference sequence). The V gene end was trimmed by 1 base and the J gene end by 1 base; junction bases not matched to a gene: 15. CDR3 size: 21 residues. CDR3 sequence: CASSQVGTSGDLPLTQETQYF. Here the CDR3 DNA reads TGTGCCAGCAGCCAAGTTGGGACTAGCGGGGACCTTCCTTTAACCCAAGAGACCCAGTACTTC.

V is TRBV2 and J is TRBJ2-7; 7 nucleotides line up with TRBD1. The junction had 6 bases not matched to a gene; V was cut back by 7 bases and J by 3 bases. Germline lookup yields CDR1 SNHLY and CDR2 FYNNEI. The CDR3 spans 13 residues. CDR3 region: CASIPNRGYEQYF. In DNA form, the CDR3 reads TGTGCCAGCATACCCAACAGGGGCTACGAGCAGTACTTC.

This chain uses TRBV25-1 with TRBJ2-1; maybe TRBD2 (5 bases). Germline CDR1 MGHDK, CDR2 SYGVNS. The CDR3 contains 13 residues. Trimming took off 6 bases at V and 7 bases at J, with 13 bases between the two ends. Written as DNA, the CDR3 is TGTGCCAGCAGCTCTAGCTCCAGGAATGAGCAGTTCTTC. This encodes CASSSSSRNEQFF.

The CDR3 region has the DNA TGTGCCAGTAGTATAGCTGCTAGCGGACCTACTTTCTACAATGAGCAGTTCTTC. This gives the protein CASSIAASGPTFYNEQFF. The V gene is TRBV19, the J gene TRBJ2-1; 7 bases align to TRBD2. The germline V gene encodes CDR1 LNHDA and CDR2 SQIVND (reference sequence). This CDR3 spans 18 amino acids. The V segment lost 1 base and the J segment 3 bases; nucleotides outside the gene matches: 12.

V and J are TRBV19 and TRBJ2-3; 14 bases map to TRBD2. CDR3 length: 16 residues. The V gene end was trimmed by 5 bases and the J gene end by 3 bases; junction bases not matched to a gene: 4. The germline gives CDR1 LNHDA, CDR2 SQIVND (reference sequence). The CDR3 sequence is CASSRLAGGRTDTQYF. For the CDR3, the DNA is TGTGCCAGTAGTCGACTAGCGGGGGGGCGGACAGATACGCAGTATTTT.

This clone was detected a few times. The J gene is TRBJ1-2, the V gene TRBV11-2, with unresolved D. Looked up from germline, CDR1 is SGHAT and CDR2 is FQNNGV. Between the trimmed V and J ends, which lost 5 bases and 7 bases, there was a span of 11 bases. The CDR3 is made up of 12 amino acids. CDR3 amino acids: CASSLGERGYTF. CDR3 sequence (DNA): TGTGCCAGCAGCCTCGGGGAGCGTGGCTACACCTTC. Using reference TRBV11-2 and TRBJ1-2 for the parts outside the CDR3, the full variable domain is EAGVAQSPRYKIIEKRQSVAFWCNPISGHATLYWYQQILGQGPKLLIQFQNNGVVDDSQLPKDRFSAERLKGVDSTLKIQPAKLEDSAVYLCASSLGERGYTFGSGTRLTVV.